This TCR beta chain comes out of a study of T cell responses to AZD1222 COVID-19 vaccine. Study in general: Second doses were pooled across both intervals (about 4 or about 12 weeks). Study-wide results and limits: Along spike, vaccine-associated CD4 TCRs were found throughout, with dominance at 160-218 and 743-854. Spike-specific TCR repertoires showed rising breadth and depth after two AZD1222 doses. A mostly white British donor set with more females was recruited, and clonal diversity was possibly underestimated.

To note about this clone: Its antigen is unidentified.

The V end was cut by 1 base, the J end by 4 bases, with 15 bases between. Germline assignment: CDR1 SGHNT and CDR2 YYREEE (reference sequence). This CDR3 region has 16 residues. The method was immunoSEQ multiplex PCR; TCRdb's version includes in-frame clones alone and lacks a portion of them. The profile shows 110,000 or so clones, 75% to 90% of them singletons. The chain is built from TRBV5-4 and TRBJ1-3; tentative D call: TRBD1 (5 bases). Here the sequenced sample was peripheral blood, taken on day 0 of AZD1222 vaccination. The clonotype was recovered from an adult in good health. The CDR3 DNA reads as TGTGCCAGCAGCTTGTCCGCCCGGGGCGACGGAAACACCATATATTTT. Translating gives CASSLSARGDGNTIYF.